This T cell receptor beta chain was identified during a study of T cell repertoires in cytomegalovirus infection. Study-wide background: CMV epitopes that were recently identified and HLA-C-restricted were used alongside well-studied HLA-B-restricted ones. Based on public TCR beta signatures, there were indications of CMV infection and of a matching HLA type. Findings and caveats of the study: Ex vivo responses were dominated by HLA-C-restricted CMV-specific TCR beta clonotypes. CMV carriers having the relevant HLA were flagged by cumulative public TCR beta family frequency.

Each CDR3 protein is one row after TCRdb ran MiXCR on the reads. The sample records just over 450,000 distinct CDR3 sequences, about 42% being singletons. As concerns this clonotype: Its antigen is undetermined. A single base separates this from a much larger clone, so it may be a read error.

The V and J ends lost 4 bases and 0 bases respectively, with 8 bases between them. Germline V lookup: CDR1 SGHNT, CDR2 YYREEE (reference sequence). The CDR3 has 13 residues. The sequence derives from a human donor in good health (CMV status not recorded). Some clones in this sample may be carry-over from other donors' samples. The starting material was cultured PBMCs, obtained from culture after CMV antigen stimulation. The chain recombines TRBV5-4 with TRBJ2-7, with D possibly being TRBD1 (6 bases). The CDR3 sequence is CASSRDTSYEQYF. The CDR3 DNA sequence: TGTGCCAGCAGCCGGGACACCTCCTACGAGCAGTACTTC.